This T cell receptor beta chain was found in a study of blood T cell repertoires in COVID-19. Sequencing used immunoSEQ multiplex PCR; TCRdb keeps in-frame clones, though not all of them. This sample has roughly 280,000 clones; about 88% occur once, and the top ten carry about 3%. V was trimmed by 1 base and J by 6 bases, leaving 16 bases between them. The CDR3 loop spans 17 amino acids. Germline V gene lookup returns CDR1 LGHDT and CDR2 YNNKEL (reference sequence). Participants reported their clinical history, and cohort assignment relied on those reports. The receptor was isolated from a woman between 50 and 59 years old who had recovered from COVID-19. Material: PBMCs or T cells enriched from blood (not recorded which). The chain has TRBV3-1 (or the pseudogene TRBV3-2) and TRBJ1-6; the D is unclear. CDR3 sequence: CASSQGRVDYSNSPLHF. The CDR3 bases are TGTGCCAGCAGCCAAGGACGGGTGGATTATTCTAATTCACCCCTCCACTTT.